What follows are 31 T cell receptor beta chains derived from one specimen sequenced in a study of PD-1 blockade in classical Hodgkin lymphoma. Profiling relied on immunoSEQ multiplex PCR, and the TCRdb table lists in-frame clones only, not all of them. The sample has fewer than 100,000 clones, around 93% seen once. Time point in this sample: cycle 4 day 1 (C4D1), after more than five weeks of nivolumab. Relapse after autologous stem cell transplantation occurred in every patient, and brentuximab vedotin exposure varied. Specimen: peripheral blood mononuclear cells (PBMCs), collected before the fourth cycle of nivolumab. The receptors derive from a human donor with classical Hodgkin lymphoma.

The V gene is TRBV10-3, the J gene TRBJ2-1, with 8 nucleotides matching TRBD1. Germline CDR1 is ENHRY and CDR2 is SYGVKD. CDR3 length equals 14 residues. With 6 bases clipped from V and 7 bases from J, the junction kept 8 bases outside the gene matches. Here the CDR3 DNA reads TGTGCCATCAGACCGGGACAGGCTGGGAATGAGCAGTTCTTC. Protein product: CAIRPGQAGNEQFF.

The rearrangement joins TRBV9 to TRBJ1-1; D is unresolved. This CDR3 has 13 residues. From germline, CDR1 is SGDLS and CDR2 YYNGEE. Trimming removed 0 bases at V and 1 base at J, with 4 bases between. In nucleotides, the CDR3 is TGTGCCAGCAGCGTAGACCAGAACACTGAAGCTTTCTTT. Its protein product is CASSVDQNTEAFF.

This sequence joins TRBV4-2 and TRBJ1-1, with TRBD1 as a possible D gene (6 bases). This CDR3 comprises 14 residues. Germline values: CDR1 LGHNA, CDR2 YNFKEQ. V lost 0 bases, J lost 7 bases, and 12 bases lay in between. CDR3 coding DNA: TGTGCCAGCAGCCAAGACAGGGGAAGGGGTGAAGCTTTCTTT. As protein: CASSQDRGRGEAFF.

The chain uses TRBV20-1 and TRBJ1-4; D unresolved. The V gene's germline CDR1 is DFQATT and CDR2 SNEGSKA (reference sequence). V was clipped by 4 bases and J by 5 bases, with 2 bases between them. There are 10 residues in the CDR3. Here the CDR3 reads CSAINEKLFF. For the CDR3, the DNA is TGCAGTGCTATAAATGAAAAACTGTTTTTT.

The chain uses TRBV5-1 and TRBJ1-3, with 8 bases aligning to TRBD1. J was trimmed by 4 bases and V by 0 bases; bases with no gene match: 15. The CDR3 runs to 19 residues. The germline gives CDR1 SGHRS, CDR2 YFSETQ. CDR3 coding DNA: TGCGCCAGCAGCTTGGTTATGGGACAGGAAGTTTCCGCGGGAAACACCATATATTTT. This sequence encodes CASSLVMGQEVSAGNTIYF. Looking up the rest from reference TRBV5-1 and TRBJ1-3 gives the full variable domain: KAGVTQTPRYLIKTRGQQVTLSCSPISGHRSVSWYQQTPGQGLQFLFEYFSETQRNKGNFPGRFSGRQFSNSRSEMNVSTLELGDSALYLCASSLVMGQEVSAGNTIYFGEGSWLTVV.

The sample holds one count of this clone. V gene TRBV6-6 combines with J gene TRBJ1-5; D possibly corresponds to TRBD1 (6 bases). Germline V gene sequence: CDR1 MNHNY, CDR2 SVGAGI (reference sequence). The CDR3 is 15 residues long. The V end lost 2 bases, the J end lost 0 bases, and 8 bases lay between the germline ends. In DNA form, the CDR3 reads TGTGCCAGCAGTTACGGACAGTCTAGCAATCAGCCCCAGCATTTT. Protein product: CASSYGQSSNQPQHF.

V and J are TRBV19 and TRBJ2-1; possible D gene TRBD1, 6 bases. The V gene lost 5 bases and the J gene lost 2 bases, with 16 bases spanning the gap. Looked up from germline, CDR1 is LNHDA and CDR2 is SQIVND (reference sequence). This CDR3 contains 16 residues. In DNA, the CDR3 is TGTGCCAGTAGTCAGCCGCAGGGGTCGGCCTACAATGAGCAGTTCTTC. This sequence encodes CASSQPQGSAYNEQFF. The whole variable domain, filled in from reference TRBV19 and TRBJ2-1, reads DGGITQSPKYLFRKEGQNVTLSCEQNLNHDAMYWYRQDPGQGLRLIYYSQIVNDFQKGDIAEGYSVSREKKESFPLTVTSAQKNPTAFYLCASSQPQGSAYNEQFFGPGTRLTVL.

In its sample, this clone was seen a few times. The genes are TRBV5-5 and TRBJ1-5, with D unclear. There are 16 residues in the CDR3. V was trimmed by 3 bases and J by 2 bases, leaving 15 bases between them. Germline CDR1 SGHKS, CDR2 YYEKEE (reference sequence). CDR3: CASSSGMAGGNQPQHF. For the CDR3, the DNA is TGTGCCAGCAGCTCGGGCATGGCTGGGGGCAATCAGCCCCAGCATTTT. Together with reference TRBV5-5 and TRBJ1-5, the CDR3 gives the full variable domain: DAGVTQSPTHLIKTRGQQVTLRCSPISGHKSVSWYQQVLGQGPQFIFQYYEKEERGRGNFPDRFSARQFPNYSSELNVNALLLGDSALYLCASSSGMAGGNQPQHFGDGTRLSIL.

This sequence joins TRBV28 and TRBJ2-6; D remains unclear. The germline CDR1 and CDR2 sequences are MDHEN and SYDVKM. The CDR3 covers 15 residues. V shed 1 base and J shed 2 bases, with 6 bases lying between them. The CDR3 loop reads CASSLLGTGANVLTF. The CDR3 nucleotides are TGTGCCAGCAGTTTATTGGGGACTGGGGCCAACGTCCTGACTTTC.

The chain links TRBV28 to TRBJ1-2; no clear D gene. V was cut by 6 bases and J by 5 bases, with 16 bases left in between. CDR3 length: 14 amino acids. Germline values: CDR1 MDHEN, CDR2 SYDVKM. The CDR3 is CASSPSQDEYGYTF. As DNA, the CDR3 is TGTGCCAGCAGCCCTTCCCAGGATGAGTATGGCTACACCTTC.

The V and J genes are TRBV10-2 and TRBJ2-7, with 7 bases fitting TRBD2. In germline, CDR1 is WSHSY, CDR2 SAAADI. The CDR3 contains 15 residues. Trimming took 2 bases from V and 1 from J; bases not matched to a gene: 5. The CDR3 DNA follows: TGCGCCAGCAGTGAGGGGGGGGGTAGATCCTACGAGCAGTACTTC. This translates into CASSEGGGRSYEQYF.

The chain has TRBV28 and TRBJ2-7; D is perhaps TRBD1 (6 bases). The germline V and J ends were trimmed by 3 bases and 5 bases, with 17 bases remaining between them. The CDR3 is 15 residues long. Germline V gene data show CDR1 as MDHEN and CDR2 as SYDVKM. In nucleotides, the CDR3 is TGTGCCAGCAGTTTCCCCCTTCAGGGGCTCCACGAGCAGTACTTC. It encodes CASSFPLQGLHEQYF.

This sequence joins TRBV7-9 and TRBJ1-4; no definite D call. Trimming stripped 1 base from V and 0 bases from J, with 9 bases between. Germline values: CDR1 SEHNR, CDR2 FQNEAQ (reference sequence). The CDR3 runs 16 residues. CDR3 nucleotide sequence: TGTGCCAGCAGCTTAGAGGTGGCCCCAACTAATGAAAAACTGTTTTTT. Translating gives CASSLEVAPTNEKLFF.

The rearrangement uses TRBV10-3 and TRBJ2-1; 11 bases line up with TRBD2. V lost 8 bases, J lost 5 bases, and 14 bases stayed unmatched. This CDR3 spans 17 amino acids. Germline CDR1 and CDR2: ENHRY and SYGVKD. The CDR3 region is CAIGPASGRINHNEQFF. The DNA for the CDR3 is TGTGCCATCGGTCCGGCTAGCGGGAGGATCAACCACAATGAGCAGTTCTTC.

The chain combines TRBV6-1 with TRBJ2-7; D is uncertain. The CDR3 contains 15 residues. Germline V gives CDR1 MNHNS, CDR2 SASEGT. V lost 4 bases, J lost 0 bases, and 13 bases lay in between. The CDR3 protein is CASSGQRVSSYEQYF. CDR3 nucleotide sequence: TGTGCCAGCAGTGGCCAAAGGGTAAGCTCCTACGAGCAGTACTTC.

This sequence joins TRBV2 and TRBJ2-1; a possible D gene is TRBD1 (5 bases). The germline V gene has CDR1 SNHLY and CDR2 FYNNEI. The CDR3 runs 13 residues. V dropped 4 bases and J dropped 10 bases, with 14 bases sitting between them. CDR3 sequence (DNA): TGTGCCAGCAGTGTTCTATTAAGGGGAGAGCAGTTCTTC. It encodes CASSVLLRGEQFF.

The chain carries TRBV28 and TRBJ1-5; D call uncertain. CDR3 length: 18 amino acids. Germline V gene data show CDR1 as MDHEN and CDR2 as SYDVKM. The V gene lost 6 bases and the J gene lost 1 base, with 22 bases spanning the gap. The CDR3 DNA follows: TGTGCCAGCAGCCTACCAGTACCCGGTCCTATGAGCAATCAGCCCCAGCATTTT. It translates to CASSLPVPGPMSNQPQHF.

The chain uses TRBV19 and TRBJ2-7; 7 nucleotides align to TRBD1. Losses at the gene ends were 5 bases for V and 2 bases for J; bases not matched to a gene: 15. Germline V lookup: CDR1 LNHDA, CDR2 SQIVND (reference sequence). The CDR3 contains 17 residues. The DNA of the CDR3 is TGTGCCAGTAGTCCCCGTACCCGACAGGGAGTAACCTACGAGCAGTACTTC. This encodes CASSPRTRQGVTYEQYF.

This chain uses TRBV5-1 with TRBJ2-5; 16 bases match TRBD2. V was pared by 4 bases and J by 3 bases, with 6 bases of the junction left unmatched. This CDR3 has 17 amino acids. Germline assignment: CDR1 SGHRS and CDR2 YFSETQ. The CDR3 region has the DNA TGCGCCAGCAGCCCGGGACTAGCGGGAGGGCCCAAAGAGACCCAGTACTTC. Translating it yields CASSPGLAGGPKETQYF. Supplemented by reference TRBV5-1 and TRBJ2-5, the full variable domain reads KAGVTQTPRYLIKTRGQQVTLSCSPISGHRSVSWYQQTPGQGLQFLFEYFSETQRNKGNFPGRFSGRQFSNSRSEMNVSTLELGDSALYLCASSPGLAGGPKETQYFGPGTRLLVL.

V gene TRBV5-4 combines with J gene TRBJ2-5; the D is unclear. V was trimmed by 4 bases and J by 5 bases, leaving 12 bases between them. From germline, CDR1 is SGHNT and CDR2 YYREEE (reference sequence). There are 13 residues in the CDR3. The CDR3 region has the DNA TGTGCCAGCAGCCAACAAGGAGTCGAGACCCAGTACTTC. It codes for CASSQQGVETQYF.

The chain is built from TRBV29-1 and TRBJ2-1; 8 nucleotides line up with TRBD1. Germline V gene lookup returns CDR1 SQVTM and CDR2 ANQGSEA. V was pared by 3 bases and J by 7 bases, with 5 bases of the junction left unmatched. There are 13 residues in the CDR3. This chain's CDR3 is CSVETGARNEQFF. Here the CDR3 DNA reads TGCAGCGTTGAGACAGGGGCTAGAAATGAGCAGTTCTTC.

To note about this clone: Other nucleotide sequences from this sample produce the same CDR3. CDR3 in DNA: TGTGCCAGCAGCTTAAGGTCGGGAAGCACAGATACGCAGTATTTT. It encodes CASSLRSGSTDTQYF. The chain uses TRBV7-3 and TRBJ2-3; D perhaps matches TRBD2 (5 bases). The germline V gene has CDR1 SGHTA and CDR2 FQGTGA. This CDR3 has 15 amino acids. V was cut by 1 base and J by 0 bases, with 8 bases left in between.

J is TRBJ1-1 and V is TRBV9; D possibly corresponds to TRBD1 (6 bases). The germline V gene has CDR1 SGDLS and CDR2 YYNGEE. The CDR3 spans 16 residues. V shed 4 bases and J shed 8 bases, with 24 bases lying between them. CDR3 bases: TGTGCCAGCAGCCCGGGGGGCCGATGGACAGAAATCGAAGCTTTCTTT. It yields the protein CASSPGGRWTEIEAFF. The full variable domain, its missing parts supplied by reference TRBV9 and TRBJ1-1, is DSGVTQTPKHLITATGQRVTLRCSPRSGDLSVYWYQQSLDQGLQFLIQYYNGEERAKGNILERFSAQQFPDLHSELNLSSLELGDSALYFCASSPGGRWTEIEAFFGQGTRLTVV.

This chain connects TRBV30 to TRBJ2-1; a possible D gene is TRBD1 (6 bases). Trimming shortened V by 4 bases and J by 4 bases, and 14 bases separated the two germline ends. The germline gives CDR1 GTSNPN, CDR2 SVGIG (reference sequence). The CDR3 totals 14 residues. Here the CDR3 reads CAWTGQSLYNEQFF. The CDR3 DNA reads TGTGCCTGGACCGGACAGAGCCTTTACAATGAGCAGTTCTTC. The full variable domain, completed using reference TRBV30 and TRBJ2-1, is SQTIHQWPATLVQPVGSPLSLECTVEGTSNPNLYWYRQAAGRGLQLLFYSVGIGQISSEVPQNLSASRPQDRQFILSSKKLLLSDSGFYLCAWTGQSLYNEQFFGPGTRLTVL.

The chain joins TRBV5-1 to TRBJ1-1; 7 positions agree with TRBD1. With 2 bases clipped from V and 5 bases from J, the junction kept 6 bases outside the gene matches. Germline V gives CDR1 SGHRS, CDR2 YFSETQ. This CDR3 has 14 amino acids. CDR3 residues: CASSLRDSDTEAFF. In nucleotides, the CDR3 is TGCGCCAGCAGCTTACGGGACAGCGATACTGAAGCTTTCTTT.

CDR3 region: CASIQGLDRLYTF. The CDR3 DNA follows: TGTGCCAGCATCCAAGGGTTGGACAGACTCTACACCTTC. The V and J genes are TRBV2 and TRBJ1-2; possible D gene TRBD1, 6 bases. Per germline, CDR1 SNHLY and CDR2 FYNNEI. The CDR3 is 13 amino acids. V was pared by 7 bases and J by 10 bases, with 19 bases between.

Written as DNA, the CDR3 is TGTGCCAGCTCACCTGACAGGATGTCTAGCACAGATACGCAGTATTTT. Protein: CASSPDRMSSTDTQYF. The chain joins TRBV18 to TRBJ2-3; TRBD1 might be the D (6 bases). From germline, CDR1 is KGHSH and CDR2 LQKENI. This CDR3 is built from 16 residues. V was trimmed by 3 bases and J by 0 bases, leaving 13 bases between them.

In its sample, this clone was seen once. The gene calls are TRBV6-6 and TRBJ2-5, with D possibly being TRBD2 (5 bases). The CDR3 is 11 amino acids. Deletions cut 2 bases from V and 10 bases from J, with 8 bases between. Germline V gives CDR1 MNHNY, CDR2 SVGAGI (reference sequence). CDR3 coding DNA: TGTGCCAGCAGTTACGCGGGTGACCAGTACTTC. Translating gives CASSYAGDQYF.

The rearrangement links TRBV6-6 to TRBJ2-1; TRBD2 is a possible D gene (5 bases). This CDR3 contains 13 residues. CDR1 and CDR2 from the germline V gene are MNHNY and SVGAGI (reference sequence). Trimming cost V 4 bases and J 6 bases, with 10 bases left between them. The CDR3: CASSSVRGNEQFF. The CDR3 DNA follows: TGTGCCAGCAGTTCGGTCCGGGGCAATGAGCAGTTCTTC.

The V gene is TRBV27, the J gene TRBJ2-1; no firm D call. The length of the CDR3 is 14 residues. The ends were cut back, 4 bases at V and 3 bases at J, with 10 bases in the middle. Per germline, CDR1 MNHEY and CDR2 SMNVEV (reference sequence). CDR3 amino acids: CASSSWKFYNEQFF. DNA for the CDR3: TGTGCCAGCAGTTCCTGGAAGTTCTACAATGAGCAGTTCTTC.

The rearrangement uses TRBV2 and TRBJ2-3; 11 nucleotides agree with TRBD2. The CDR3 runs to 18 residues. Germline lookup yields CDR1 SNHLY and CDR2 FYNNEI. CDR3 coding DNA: TGTGTCTCATCGTCGGGGACTAGCGGATATGCTAGCACAGATACGCAGTATTTT. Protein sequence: CVSSSGTSGYASTDTQYF.